This T cell receptor (beta chain) was found in a study of beta chain features in type 1 diabetes. This clone was detected a few times. Its target is unknown. Overall study findings and caveats: High-TCR-expressing cells could be over-represented by cDNA sequencing. Significant though moderate, a shortening of TCRB CDR3s appeared in all four CD4+ subsets of Type 1 diabetes patients.

CDR3 length: 18 amino acids. Germline-derived CDR1 and CDR2 are LNHNV and YYDKDF (reference sequence). Losses at the gene ends were 3 bases for V and 2 bases for J; bases not matched to a gene: 11. TCRB transcripts that were expressed got sequenced, as all of the isolated RNA had been reverse transcribed. The assay was immunoSEQ multiplex PCR, and TCRdb's table has in-frame clones only and misses some. The repertoire holds roughly 180,000 clones, with about 12% as singletons. This rearrangement joins TRBV15 to TRBJ2-5, with 11 positions matching TRBD1. Source material: central memory CD4+ T cells from blood. The clonotype was recovered from a woman aged 18-29 years in good health. The CDR3 sequence is CATSRDRGLLAVQETQYF. DNA of the CDR3: TGTGCCACCAGCAGGGACAGGGGGCTGTTAGCGGTACAAGAGACCCAGTACTTC.